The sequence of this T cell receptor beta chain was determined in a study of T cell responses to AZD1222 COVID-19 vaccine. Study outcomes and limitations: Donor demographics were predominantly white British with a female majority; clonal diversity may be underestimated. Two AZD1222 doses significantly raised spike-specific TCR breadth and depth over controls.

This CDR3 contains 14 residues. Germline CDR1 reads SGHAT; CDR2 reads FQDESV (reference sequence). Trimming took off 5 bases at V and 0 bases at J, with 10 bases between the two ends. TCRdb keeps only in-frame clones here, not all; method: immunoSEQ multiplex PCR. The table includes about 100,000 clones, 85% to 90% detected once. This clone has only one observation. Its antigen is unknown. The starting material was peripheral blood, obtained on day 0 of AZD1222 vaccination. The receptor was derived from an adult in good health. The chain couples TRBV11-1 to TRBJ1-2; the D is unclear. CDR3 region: CASSQGRTNYGYTF. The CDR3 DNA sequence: TGTGCCAGCAGCCAAGGACGCACTAACTATGGCTACACCTTC.